This T cell receptor (beta chain) was sequenced in a study of vaccination effects on CD4 cells after COVID-19. Looking at the study overall: The post-vaccine samples were taken, at the median, 72 days after the second dose.

Before sequencing took place, the ViraFEST assay used viral peptide pools to expand antigen-specific CD4+ T cells. Culture lasted about nine days before CD4+ T cell isolation. Vaccine administered to participants consisted of two doses of either BNT162b2 or mRNA-1273. The vaccine recipients had no prior SARS-CoV-2 infection, with negative nucleocapsid antibodies. IL-2 at approximately 10 IU/ml and peptides at roughly 10 ug/ml were added to cultured PBMC, around 2 million per well. About this clone itself: Its specificity is unknown.

Study-level results: Vaccine- and infection-induced clones showed marked clonal contraction late following vaccination.

V was trimmed by 6 bases and J by 12 bases, leaving 15 bases between them. This CDR3 spans 12 amino acids. The V gene's germline CDR1 is MNHNY and CDR2 SVGAGI (reference sequence). Method: immunoSEQ multiplex PCR; TCRdb's copy keeps in-frame clones and lacks some. The sample holds some 22,000 clones, around 70% seen once. This TCR was recovered from a human donor who received a COVID-19 vaccine. The V call is TRBV6-6, the J call TRBJ2-1; the D gene is possibly TRBD1 (5 bases). The specimen was CD4+ T cells from PBMCs cultured with SARS-CoV-2 spike peptides, collected after COVID-19 vaccination. Here the CDR3 DNA reads TGTGCCAGCAGCCAGGGTTTGGGTTCGCAGTTCTTC. Residues: CASSQGLGSQFF.